The rows below give T cell receptor beta chains drawn from one sample of a study of shared clonotypes between healthy human individuals. TCRdb keeps only in-frame clones here, not all; method: immunoSEQ multiplex PCR. Found here are fewer than 1.6 million clones, approximately 98.5% of them singletons; the top ten hold about 0.34%. Sequencing was carried out using naive CD4+ T cells sorted from blood. The source is a man aged 30 to 39 in good health. Each CDR3 is given with its conserved first and last residue. The order of the fields is D gene, V gene, J gene, clone size, CDR3 DNA, CDR3 protein. D genes are given only for firm matches. The size of a clone is reported for some rows only, either as once, few or many, or as a class for expanded clones.

D: .; V: TRBV6-5; J: TRBJ1-2; size: once; DNA: TGTGCCAGCAGTTCCACCCCCTATGCAGGGGATGGCTACACCTTC; CDR3: CASSSTPYAGDGYTF
D: .; V: TRBV10-1; J: TRBJ2-7; size: .; DNA: TGCGCCAGCAGTGATTTAGGTGTGGGGCGCGAGCAGTACTTC; CDR3: CASSDLGVGREQYF
D: TRBD2; V: TRBV11-3; J: TRBJ2-7; size: .; DNA: TGTGCCAGCAGCTTAAGACTAGCGGGAGAGCGAGAGCAGTACTTC; CDR3: CASSLRLAGEREQYF
D: .; V: TRBV6-6; J: TRBJ1-2; size: once; DNA: TGTGCCAGCAGTTACTCAGGGCTGAGTGGCTACACCTTC; CDR3: CASSYSGLSGYTF
D: TRBD2; V: TRBV5-4; J: TRBJ2-7; size: once; DNA: TGTGCCAGCAGCTTGGCGGGGGGGACCTACGAGCAGTACTTC; CDR3: CASSLAGGTYEQYF
D: TRBD2; V: TRBV7-9; J: TRBJ2-1; size: once; DNA: TGTGCCAGCAGCTTAGCCATGTTGAGCGGGAGGGGAAATGAGCAGTTCTTC; CDR3: CASSLAMLSGRGNEQFF
D: .; V: TRBV9; J: TRBJ1-1; size: .; DNA: TGTGCCAGCAGCGGTCCGAACACTGAAGCTTTCTTT; CDR3: CASSGPNTEAFF
D: .; V: TRBV14; J: TRBJ1-2; size: .; DNA: TGTGCCAGCAGCCAAGATCTGACCTATGGCTACACCTTC; CDR3: CASSQDLTYGYTF
D: .; V: TRBV20-1; J: TRBJ1-2; size: once; DNA: TGCAGTGCTAGAGAAGACAGTGGCTACACCTTC; CDR3: CSAREDSGYTF
D: .; V: TRBV6-1; J: TRBJ1-5; size: .; DNA: TGTGCCAGCAGTGAAATTTCGCGAGGGTTCAATCAGCCCCAGCATTTT; CDR3: CASSEISRGFNQPQHF
D: .; V: TRBV29-1; J: TRBJ2-3; size: .; DNA: TGCAGCGTTGGGAACGTACAGGGAAGAAGTAGCACAGATACGCAGTATTTT; CDR3: CSVGNVQGRSSTDTQYF
D: .; V: TRBV5-8; J: TRBJ2-5; size: .; DNA: TGTGCCTCCCAGCAGCCGGACAGACAAGAGACCCAGTACTTC; CDR3: CASQQPDRQETQYF
D: .; V: TRBV7-9; J: TRBJ2-7; size: .; DNA: TGTGCCAGCAGCACGTTCGAGCAGTACTTC; CDR3: CASSTFEQYF
D: .; V: TRBV2; J: TRBJ2-2; size: .; DNA: TGTGCCAGCAGGTTGACAGGTGTTAGCACCGGGGAGCTGTTTTTT; CDR3: CASRLTGVSTGELFF
D: .; V: TRBV19; J: TRBJ1-5; size: once; DNA: TGTGCCAGTAGCACGGGGGGGATACTAAATCAGCCCCAGCATTTT; CDR3: CASSTGGILNQPQHF
D: .; V: TRBV7-6; J: TRBJ1-5; size: .; DNA: TGTGCCAGCAGCCGGTCGGGTGGGAGCAATCAGCCCCAGCATTTT; CDR3: CASSRSGGSNQPQHF